This TCR beta chain stems from a study of blood T cells in healthy people across ages. General study points: Per million T cells, TCR beta diversity dropped about linearly as age rose.

Trimming left V 0 bases short and J 4 bases short, with 8 bases between. The CDR3 is 13 residues long. The germline gives CDR1 SGDLS, CDR2 YYNGEE. This clonotype was detected a few times. Its antigen is undetermined. Alongside a J-beta primer mix, a sample-barcoded 5' primer served in a second PCR lasting roughly 7 to 12 cycles. MiXCR, applied by TCRdb to the 5' RACE reads, yields one record per CDR3 protein. The repertoire holds fewer than 750,000 distinct CDR3 sequences, around half seen once, with approximately 23% in the top ten. The authors extracted at least 6 micrograms of total RNA per sample. The genes are TRBV9 and TRBJ2-7; no firm D call. This sequence originates from a man at least 80 years old in good health. Sample: blood. The chain's CDR3 is CASSVGWGYEQYF. DNA of the CDR3: TGTGCCAGCAGCGTAGGTTGGGGATACGAGCAGTACTTC. Drawing the rest from reference TRBV9 and TRBJ2-7, the complete variable domain is DSGVTQTPKHLITATGQRVTLRCSPRSGDLSVYWYQQSLDQGLQFLIQYYNGEERAKGNILERFSAQQFPDLHSELNLSSLELGDSALYFCASSVGWGYEQYFGPGTRLTVT.